This TCR beta chain was identified during a study of response to subunit inactivated influenza vaccine (dated by TCRdb to the late 2010s). For context, the study as a whole: To follow how T cells responded to a trivalent subunit inactivated influenza vaccine, the researchers relied on deep quantitative profiling of the T cell receptor repertoire. General conclusions and limits of the study: According to the authors, only a limited number of new T cells may be recruited by each seasonal influenza vaccination.

The library was generated by RT-PCR. Sequencing used an Illumina HiSeq 2500. TCRdb trimmed public reads at Q25 via fastp, called clones via MiXCR and kept in-frame beta chains. Rows with a matching CDR3 protein are joined into one entry that keeps the most common DNA and genes. The sample table holds around 520,000 distinct CDR3 sequences, of which approximately 12% were seen once. More than 8.5% of the sample rests with the top ten. A remark on this clonotype: There is no known antigen for this receptor. Per-base quality was not reported, and no clone a single base away is much larger than it.

The CDR3 starts with the cysteine, ends with the phenylalanine, and has 15 residues. Only CDR3 DNA is held: 45 bases, read in frame from base 1. Compared with germline, V lacks 6 bases and J lacks 0 bases; bases without a gene match: 6. CDR1 and CDR2 are drawn from the germline V gene: ENHRY, SYGVKD. The rearranged chain carries TRBV10-3 and TRBJ1-2; the central 8 bases match TRBD1. The origin of this receptor is a man aged 50 to 60 who received an inactivated influenza vaccine. Donor details come from another sample of the same person, matched by shared clones. Sequences were derived from PBMCs from blood, sampled on the day of vaccination. The CDR3 sequence is CAISRDRKANYGYTF. The DNA sequence follows: TGTGCCATCAGCCGGGACAGGAAAGCTAACTATGGCTACACCTTC.